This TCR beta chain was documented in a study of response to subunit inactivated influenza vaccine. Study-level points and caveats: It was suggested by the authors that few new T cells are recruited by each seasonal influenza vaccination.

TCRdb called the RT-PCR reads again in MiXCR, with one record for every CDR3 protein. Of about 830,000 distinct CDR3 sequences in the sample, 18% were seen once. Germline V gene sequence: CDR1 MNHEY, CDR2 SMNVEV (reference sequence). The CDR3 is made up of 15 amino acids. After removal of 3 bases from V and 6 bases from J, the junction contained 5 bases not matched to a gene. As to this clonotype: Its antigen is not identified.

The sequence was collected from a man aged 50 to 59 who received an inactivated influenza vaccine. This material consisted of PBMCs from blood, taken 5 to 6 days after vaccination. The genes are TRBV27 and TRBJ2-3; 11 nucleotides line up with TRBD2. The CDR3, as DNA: TGTGCCAGCAGTTTTTTAGCGGGAGGGTTGGATACGCAGTATTTT. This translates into CASSFLAGGLDTQYF.